This T cell receptor (beta chain) was found in a study of response to subunit inactivated influenza vaccine. TCRdb ran MiXCR on the RT-PCR reads and lists one entry per CDR3 protein. The sample holds roughly 540,000 distinct CDR3 sequences, around a quarter seen once. This sample also belongs to another study, concerning T cells expressing NK-cell markers. That work adds: Production of TCR beta cDNA relied on 5'RACE template switching with UMIs. For about six donors, the dominant NKG2C+ clonotypes made up roughly 1.0-7.0% of their CD8+ T cells. Where a handful of donors were concerned, these clonotypes also led the CD3+CD56-NKG2C+ fraction. HCMV specificity of the expanded NKG2C+ T cell clones stayed unclear.

Sequencing used CD4+ T cells sorted from PBMCs, obtained 12 days after vaccination. This TCR was recovered from a man between 50 and 59 years old who received an inactivated influenza vaccine.

For the CDR3, the DNA is TGTGCCAGCCGACGGCCCCAAGAGACCCAGTACTTC. Translating it yields CASRRPQETQYF. This rearrangement joins TRBV2 to TRBJ2-5; D remains ambiguous. Germline CDR1 is SNHLY and CDR2 is FYNNEI. V was cut by 8 bases and J by 1 base, with 8 bases left in between. CDR3 length: 12 residues.